This TCR beta chain came from a study of blood T cell repertoires in COVID-19 (dated by TCRdb to about 2020). Looking at the study overall: Samples from collaborators originated in the United States, Italy and Spain and spanned both the acute and convalescent phases of COVID-19. The material from the prospective study consisted of cDNA or gDNA derived from T cells, B-cell-depleted T cells, or PBMCs. Subjects who had been exposed to COVID-19, were actively infected with it, or had recovered from it provided the deeply sampled blood TCRbeta repertoires that made up the dataset. The repertoires were made available in a free public database intended to serve as a resource for research on the immune response to SARS-CoV-2. The samples were drawn from the first 160 participants of the ongoing ImmuneRACE study and from 1,254 subjects provided by 6 global collaborators. The sample metadata nearly always contained a de-identified subject ID, COVID-19 status, age in years and sex. Where available, HLA class I and class II types were taken from metadata supplied by the sample provider and were not determined by assay-based typing.

What the work shows at the level of the full study, not this receptor alone: The amount of clinical and demographic metadata varied by source and participant and was provided uncurated.

The immunoSEQ Assay, a bias-controlled multiplex PCR, was used to amplify TCRbeta CDR3 regions from genomic DNA. As for the authors' bioinformatics: Nucleated cell counts per sample were estimated from amplification of reference gene primers within the assay. To quantify the absolute abundance of each unique TCRbeta CDR3 rearrangement, sequence reads were collapsed and filtered. For each sample, productive Simpson clonality was calculated by taking the square root of Simpson's diversity index across productive rearrangements. In TCRdb, the immuneACCESS table is reduced to in-frame sequences with V and J assigned. These tables do not hold every clone; where another copy was compared, an unresolved V gene accounts for under half, and the others remain unexplained. That table gives V, J and clone size, and the DNA gave D and trimming. This sample is represented by 180,000 or so clones; around 81% of them were singletons. The top ten clonotypes cover 9.5% to 11% of the sample.

Concerning this clone itself: Which antigen it targets is not known. There are no base qualities to consult, and no much larger clone falls within one base.

In Seattle, one collaborating source enrolled patients while the infection was active and tracked those patients longitudinally over the course of disease. The collaborating institutions used their own protocols to collect whole blood in K2EDTA tubes. For TCRbeta analysis, collaborators shipped samples as frozen whole blood, isolated PBMCs, or DNA extracted from either of those sample types. In the germline V gene (reference sequence), CDR1 corresponds to MNHEY and CDR2 to SMNVEV. Including cysteine and phenylalanine, the CDR3 has 16 amino acids. Only the CDR3 DNA is retained, 48 bases long and in frame from the first base. The junction carries 18 bases between V and J, which are trimmed by 2 bases and 5 bases respectively.

The chain is made from TRBV27 and TRBJ1-2; no D gene call is confident. The source material was peripheral blood. The clonotype originates from a woman in her thirties or forties with COVID-19, enrolled during active disease. The CDR3 region reads CASSLPPRGWGYGYTF. At the DNA level, the sequence is TGTGCCAGCAGTTTACCCCCCCGAGGGTGGGGTTATGGCTACACCTTC.